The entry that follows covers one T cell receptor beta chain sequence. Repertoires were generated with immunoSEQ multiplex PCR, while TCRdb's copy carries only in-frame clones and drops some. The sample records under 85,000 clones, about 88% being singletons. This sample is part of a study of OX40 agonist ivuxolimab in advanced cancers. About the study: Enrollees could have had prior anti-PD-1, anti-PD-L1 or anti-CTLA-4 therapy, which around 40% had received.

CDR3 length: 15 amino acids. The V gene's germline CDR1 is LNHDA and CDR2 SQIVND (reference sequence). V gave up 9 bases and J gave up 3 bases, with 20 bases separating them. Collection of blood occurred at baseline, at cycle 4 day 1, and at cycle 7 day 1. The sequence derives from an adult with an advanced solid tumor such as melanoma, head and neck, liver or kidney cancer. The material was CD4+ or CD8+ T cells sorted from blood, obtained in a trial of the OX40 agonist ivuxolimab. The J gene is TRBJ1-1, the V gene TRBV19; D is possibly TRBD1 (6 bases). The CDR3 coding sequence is TGTGCCAGCGTACTTGGGGGGGGCGCCTACACTGAAGCTTTCTTT. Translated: CASVLGGGAYTEAFF.